These 5 T cell receptor beta chains share one sample of origin, sequenced in a study of blood T cell repertoires in COVID-19. Assay used: immunoSEQ multiplex PCR; TCRdb lists only in-frame clones, some missing. Altogether around 220,000 clones are present, less than 90% being singletons, with the ten largest covering 6.8%. The sequenced sample consisted of PBMCs or T cells enriched from blood (not recorded which). These receptors were taken from a woman aged 40 to 49 who had recovered from COVID-19.

This chain connects TRBV5-1 to TRBJ1-1, with TRBD1 matching over 8 bases. Germline V lookup: CDR1 SGHRS, CDR2 YFSETQ. V trimming: 4 bases; J trimming: 1 base; junction bases outside the gene matches: 6. The CDR3 extends over 15 amino acids. CDR3 coding DNA: TGCGCCAGCAGCCCTGGCGGACAGGGGAACACTGAAGCTTTCTTT. The encoded protein is CASSPGGQGNTEAFF. The variable domain in full, completed from reference TRBV5-1 and TRBJ1-1, reads KAGVTQTPRYLIKTRGQQVTLSCSPISGHRSVSWYQQTPGQGLQFLFEYFSETQRNKGNFPGRFSGRQFSNSRSEMNVSTLELGDSALYLCASSPGGQGNTEAFFGQGTRLTVV.

The CDR3 nucleotides read TGCGCCAGCAGCTTGAAGTCTAGCGGAAACAATGAGCAGTTCTTC. Translation: CASSLKSSGNNEQFF. The chain employs TRBV5-1 and TRBJ2-1; 7 bases are a match to TRBD2. Germline-derived CDR1 and CDR2 are SGHRS and YFSETQ. This CDR3 is built from 15 residues. The J segment lost 5 bases and the V segment lost 1 base, leaving 6 bases of the junction unmatched.

The chain links TRBV24-1 to TRBJ2-1, with TRBD2 matching 9 bases. Unmatched junction bases numbered 8, after V lost 9 bases and J lost 3 bases. The CDR3 sequence is 15 residues long. Germline CDR1 is KGHDR and CDR2 is SFDVKD. The CDR3 sequence: CATGASGVLYNEQFF. CDR3 DNA: TGTGCCACCGGGGCTAGCGGGGTCCTCTACAATGAGCAGTTCTTC.

V is TRBV28 and J is TRBJ2-6; D might be TRBD2 (5 bases). This CDR3 is built from 15 residues. V lost 7 bases to trimming and J lost 0 bases, with 10 bases between them. Germline-derived CDR1 and CDR2 are MDHEN and SYDVKM. The CDR3 DNA sequence: TGTGCCAGCAAGGCGGGCCGCTCTGGGGCCAACGTCCTGACTTTC. It codes for CASKAGRSGANVLTF. The entire variable domain, with the rest obtained from reference TRBV28 and TRBJ2-6, is as follows: DVKVTQSSRYLVKRTGEKVFLECVQDMDHENMFWYRQDPGLGLRLIYFSYDVKMKEKGDIPEGYSVSREKKERFSLILESASTNQTSMYLCASKAGRSGANVLTFGAGSRLTVL.

CDR3 region: CASSPGPRRGLAGYNEQFF. In DNA, the CDR3 is TGTGCCAGCAGCCCCGGTCCGCGGCGGGGACTAGCGGGATACAATGAGCAGTTCTTC. The V call is TRBV6-2 or TRBV6-3, the J call TRBJ2-1; 13 bases align to TRBD2. V was clipped by 6 bases and J by 4 bases; unmatched bases: 15. Germline V lookup: CDR1 MNHEY, CDR2 SVGEGT. There are 19 residues in the CDR3.